Listed below are T cell receptor beta chains from one sample, sequenced in a study of shared clonotypes between healthy human individuals. Clones were sequenced by immunoSEQ multiplex PCR, and TCRdb holds only the in-frame ones, with some missing. The sample lists hundreds of thousands of clones; less than 80% were seen once. Specimen: memory CD4+ T cells sorted from blood. These receptors were obtained from a woman aged 25 to 39 in good health. Each CDR3 is given with its conserved first and last residue. The D gene is left open where the match is weak. Expanded clones are given a class, and other clones once, few, many or no size at all.

d_gene: TRBD2; v_gene: TRBV5-1; j_gene: TRBJ2-1; abundance: NA; CDR3nt: TGCGCCAGCAGCTTGGACAGCGGGAGGGAGGGGTTCTTC; CDR3aa: CASSLDSGREGFF
d_gene: NA; v_gene: TRBV7-8; j_gene: TRBJ1-4; abundance: once; CDR3nt: TGTGCCAGCAGCTTAGCGCCAGCTAATGAAAAACTGTTTTTT; CDR3aa: CASSLAPANEKLFF
d_gene: TRBD1; v_gene: TRBV6-9; j_gene: TRBJ2-4; abundance: NA; CDR3nt: TGTGCCAGCGGTCGACAGGGAGACGTTCTTACTCCCAAAAACATTCAGTACTTC; CDR3aa: CASGRQGDVLTPKNIQYF
d_gene: TRBD2; v_gene: TRBV9; j_gene: TRBJ2-7; abundance: NA; CDR3nt: TGTGCCAGCAGCGTAGAGGCGGGAGGGCCTTACGAGCAGTACTTC; CDR3aa: CASSVEAGGPYEQYF
d_gene: NA; v_gene: TRBV6-5; j_gene: TRBJ2-7; abundance: once; CDR3nt: TGTGCCATCAGTGAGGCCGATTTAGGCGAGCAGTACTTC; CDR3aa: CAISEADLGEQYF
d_gene: NA; v_gene: TRBV27; j_gene: TRBJ2-3; abundance: NA; CDR3nt: TGTGCCAGCAGCTCACGCCGGGACCTCGATACGCAGTATTTT; CDR3aa: CASSSRRDLDTQYF
d_gene: TRBD2; v_gene: TRBV4-2; j_gene: TRBJ2-1; abundance: NA; CDR3nt: TGTGCCAGCAGCCAAGCGCTAGCGGGAGCCGCCGGTGAGCAGTTCTTC; CDR3aa: CASSQALAGAAGEQFF
d_gene: NA; v_gene: TRBV19; j_gene: TRBJ1-3; abundance: NA; CDR3nt: TGTGCCAGTTCGCGCGCCGCCTCTGGAAACACCATATATTTT; CDR3aa: CASSRAASGNTIYF
d_gene: NA; v_gene: TRBV21-1; j_gene: TRBJ2-7; abundance: NA; CDR3nt: TGTGCCAGCATGCGCAACTACGAGCAGTACTTC; CDR3aa: CASMRNYEQYF
d_gene: TRBD1; v_gene: TRBV12-5; j_gene: TRBJ1-1; abundance: NA; CDR3nt: TGTGCTAGTGGGGAAAGACAGGGGGAAGCTTTCTTT; CDR3aa: CASGERQGEAFF
d_gene: NA; v_gene: TRBV19; j_gene: TRBJ2-1; abundance: NA; CDR3nt: TGTGCCAGTAGTACCTCTACTGCGTACAATGAGCAGTTCTTC; CDR3aa: CASSTSTAYNEQFF